This TCR beta chain was captured by sequencing in a study of cytomegalovirus exposure and HLA in healthy donors. Primers included in the PCR were 60 Vbeta and 13 Jbeta primers. The method was immunoSEQ multiplex PCR; TCRdb's version includes in-frame clones alone and lacks a portion of them. The sample lists around 160,000 clones, about four fifths occurring once. The CDR3 loop spans 15 amino acids. V was pared by 9 bases and J by 5 bases, with 14 bases of the junction left unmatched. The germline V gene encodes CDR1 MNHNS and CDR2 SASEGT. Sequenced: PBMCs. The V gene is TRBV6-1, the J gene TRBJ1-1, with 8 bases fitting TRBD1. The receptor was derived from a male donor in good health and CMV-seropositive. CDR3 sequence (DNA): TGTGCCAGTGAGAGACAGGGGAGTATTGAAACTGAAGCTTTCTTT. Amino acids: CASERQGSIETEAFF.